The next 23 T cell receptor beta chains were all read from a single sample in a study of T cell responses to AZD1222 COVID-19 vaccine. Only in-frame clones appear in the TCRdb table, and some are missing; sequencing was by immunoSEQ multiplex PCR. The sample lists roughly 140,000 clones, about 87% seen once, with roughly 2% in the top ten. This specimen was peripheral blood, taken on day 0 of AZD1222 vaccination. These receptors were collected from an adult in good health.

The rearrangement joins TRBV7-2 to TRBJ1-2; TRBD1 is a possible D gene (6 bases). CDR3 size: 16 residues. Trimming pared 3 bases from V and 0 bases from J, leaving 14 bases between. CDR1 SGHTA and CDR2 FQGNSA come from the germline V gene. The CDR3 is CASSFGGREANYGYTF. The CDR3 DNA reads TGTGCCAGCAGCTTTGGGGGCAGGGAAGCTAACTATGGCTACACCTTC.

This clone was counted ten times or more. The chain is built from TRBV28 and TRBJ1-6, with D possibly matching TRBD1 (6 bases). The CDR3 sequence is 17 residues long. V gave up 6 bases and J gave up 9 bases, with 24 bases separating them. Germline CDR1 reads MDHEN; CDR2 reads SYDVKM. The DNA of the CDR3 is TGTGCCAGCAGAGCATCATTGGCAGGGGCGGAAGGTTCACCCCTCCACTTT. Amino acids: CASRASLAGAEGSPLHF.

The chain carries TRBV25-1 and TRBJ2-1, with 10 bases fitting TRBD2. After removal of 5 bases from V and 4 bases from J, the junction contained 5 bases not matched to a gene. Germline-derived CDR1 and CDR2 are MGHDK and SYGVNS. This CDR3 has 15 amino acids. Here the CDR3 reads CASSPAGGRYNEQFF. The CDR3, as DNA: TGTGCCAGCAGTCCAGCGGGAGGGAGGTACAATGAGCAGTTCTTC.

The CDR3 protein is CASSWGSTEAFF. Here the CDR3 DNA reads TGTGCCAGTAGTTGGGGGAGCACTGAAGCTTTCTTT. The V call is TRBV19, the J call TRBJ1-1; tentatively, D is TRBD1 (5 bases). The CDR3 is made up of 12 amino acids. V gave up 5 bases and J gave up 4 bases, with 8 bases separating them. Per the germline V gene, CDR1 is LNHDA and CDR2 is SQIVND (reference sequence).

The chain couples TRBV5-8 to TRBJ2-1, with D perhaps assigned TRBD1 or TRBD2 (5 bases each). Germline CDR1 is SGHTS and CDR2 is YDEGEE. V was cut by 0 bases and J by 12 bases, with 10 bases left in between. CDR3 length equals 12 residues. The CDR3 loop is CASSLGGRGQFF. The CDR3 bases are TGTGCCAGCAGCTTGGGGGGACGAGGGCAGTTCTTC. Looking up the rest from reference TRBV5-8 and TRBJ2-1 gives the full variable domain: EAGVTQSPTHLIKTRGQQATLRCSPISGHTSVYWYQQALGLGLQFLLWYDEGEERNRGNFPPRFSGRQFPNYSSELNVNALELEDSALYLCASSLGGRGQFFGPGTRLTVL.

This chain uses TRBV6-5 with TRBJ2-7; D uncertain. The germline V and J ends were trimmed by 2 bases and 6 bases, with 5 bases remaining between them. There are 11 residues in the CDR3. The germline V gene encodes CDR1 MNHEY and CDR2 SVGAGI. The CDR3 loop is CASSYGVEQYF. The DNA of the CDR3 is TGTGCCAGCAGTTACGGCGTCGAGCAGTACTTC.

The CDR3, as DNA: TGTGCCAGCAGCTCCGGGACAGGAGAGAATCAGCCCCAGCATTTT. Residues: CASSSGTGENQPQHF. The chain joins TRBV5-5 to TRBJ1-5; TRBD1 aligns across 8 bases. V dropped 3 bases and J dropped 4; count of bases not matched to a gene: 6. Germline values: CDR1 SGHKS, CDR2 YYEKEE (reference sequence). The CDR3 covers 15 residues.

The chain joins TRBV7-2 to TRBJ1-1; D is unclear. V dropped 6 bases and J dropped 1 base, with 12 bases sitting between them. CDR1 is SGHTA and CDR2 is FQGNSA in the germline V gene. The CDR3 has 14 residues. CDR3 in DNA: TGTGCCAGCAGGGGCGGGCGGGAGAACACTGAAGCTTTCTTT. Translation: CASRGGRENTEAFF.

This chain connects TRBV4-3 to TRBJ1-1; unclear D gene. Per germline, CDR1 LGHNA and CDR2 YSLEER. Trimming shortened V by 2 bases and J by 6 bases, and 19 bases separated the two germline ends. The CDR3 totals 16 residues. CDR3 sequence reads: CASSQRVTGSLAEAFF. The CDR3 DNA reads TGCGCCAGCAGCCAAAGAGTGACGGGGTCTTTGGCTGAAGCTTTCTTT.

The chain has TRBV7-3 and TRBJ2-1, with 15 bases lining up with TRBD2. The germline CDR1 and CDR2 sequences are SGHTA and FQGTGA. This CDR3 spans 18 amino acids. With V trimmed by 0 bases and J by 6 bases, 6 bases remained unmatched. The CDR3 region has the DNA TGTGCCAGCAGCTTAACCGGGACTAGCGGGAGGCCTTCCAATGAGCAGTTCTTC. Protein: CASSLTGTSGRPSNEQFF. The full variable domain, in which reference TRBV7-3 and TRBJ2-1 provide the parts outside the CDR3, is GAGVSQTPSNKVTEKGKYVELRCDPISGHTALYWYRQSLGQGPEFLIYFQGTGAADDSGLPNDRFFAVRPEGSVSTLKIQRTERGDSAVYLCASSLTGTSGRPSNEQFFGPGTRLTVL.

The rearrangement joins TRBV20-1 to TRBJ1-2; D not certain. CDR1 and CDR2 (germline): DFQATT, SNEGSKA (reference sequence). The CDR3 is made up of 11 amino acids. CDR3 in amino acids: CTGGQGYGYTF. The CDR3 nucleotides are TGCACTGGAGGGCAAGGCTATGGCTACACCTTC.

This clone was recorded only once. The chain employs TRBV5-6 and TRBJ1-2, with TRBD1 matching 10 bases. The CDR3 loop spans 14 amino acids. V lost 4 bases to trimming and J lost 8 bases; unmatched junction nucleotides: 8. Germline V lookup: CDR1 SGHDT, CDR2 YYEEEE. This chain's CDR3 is CASSTDRGRSGYTF. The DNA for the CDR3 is TGTGCCAGCAGCACCGACAGGGGGCGGAGCGGCTACACCTTC.

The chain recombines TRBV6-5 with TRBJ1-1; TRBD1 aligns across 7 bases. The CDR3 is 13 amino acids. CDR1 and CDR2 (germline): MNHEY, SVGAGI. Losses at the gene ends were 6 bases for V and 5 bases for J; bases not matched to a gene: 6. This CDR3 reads CASRRTGVTEAFF. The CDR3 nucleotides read TGTGCCAGCAGAAGAACAGGGGTTACTGAAGCTTTCTTT.

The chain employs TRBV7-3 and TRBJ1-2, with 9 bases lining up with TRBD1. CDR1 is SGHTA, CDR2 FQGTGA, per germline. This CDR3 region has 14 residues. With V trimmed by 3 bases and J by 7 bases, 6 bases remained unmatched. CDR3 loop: CASSFGQGRIGYTF. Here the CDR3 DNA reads TGTGCCAGCAGCTTCGGACAGGGGCGAATTGGCTACACCTTC.

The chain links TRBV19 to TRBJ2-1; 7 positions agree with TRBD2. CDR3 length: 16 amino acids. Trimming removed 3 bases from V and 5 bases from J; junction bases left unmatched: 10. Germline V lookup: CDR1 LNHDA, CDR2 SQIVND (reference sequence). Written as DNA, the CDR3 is TGTGCCAGTAGTATTAAGGCTCCAGCGGGACACAATGAGCAGTTCTTC. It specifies CASSIKAPAGHNEQFF.

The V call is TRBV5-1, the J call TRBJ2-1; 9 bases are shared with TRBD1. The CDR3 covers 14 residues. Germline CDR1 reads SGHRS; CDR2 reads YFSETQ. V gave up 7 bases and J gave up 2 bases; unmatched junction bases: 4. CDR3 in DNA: TGCGCCAGCGGAAGGACAGGGGCCTACAATGAGCAGTTCTTC. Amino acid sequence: CASGRTGAYNEQFF. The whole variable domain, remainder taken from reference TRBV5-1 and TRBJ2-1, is KAGVTQTPRYLIKTRGQQVTLSCSPISGHRSVSWYQQTPGQGLQFLFEYFSETQRNKGNFPGRFSGRQFSNSRSEMNVSTLELGDSALYLCASGRTGAYNEQFFGPGTRLTVL.

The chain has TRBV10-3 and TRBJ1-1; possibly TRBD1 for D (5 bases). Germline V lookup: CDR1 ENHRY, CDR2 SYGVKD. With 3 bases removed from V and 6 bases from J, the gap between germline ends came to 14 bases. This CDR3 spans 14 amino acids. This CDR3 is CAISDKDRTAEAFF. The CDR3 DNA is TGTGCCATCAGTGACAAAGACAGAACCGCTGAAGCTTTCTTT.

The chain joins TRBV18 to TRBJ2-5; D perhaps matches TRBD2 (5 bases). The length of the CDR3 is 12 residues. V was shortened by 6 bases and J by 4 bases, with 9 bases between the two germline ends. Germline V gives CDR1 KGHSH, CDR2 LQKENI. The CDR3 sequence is CASSAGRETQYF. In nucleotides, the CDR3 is TGTGCCAGCTCGGCGGGTAGAGAGACCCAGTACTTC.

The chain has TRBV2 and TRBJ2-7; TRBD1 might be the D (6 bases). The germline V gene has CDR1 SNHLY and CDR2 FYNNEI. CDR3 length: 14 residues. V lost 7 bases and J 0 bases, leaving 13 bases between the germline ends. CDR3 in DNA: TGTGCCAGCACACCCGGGGACACCTCCTACGAGCAGTACTTC. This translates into CASTPGDTSYEQYF.

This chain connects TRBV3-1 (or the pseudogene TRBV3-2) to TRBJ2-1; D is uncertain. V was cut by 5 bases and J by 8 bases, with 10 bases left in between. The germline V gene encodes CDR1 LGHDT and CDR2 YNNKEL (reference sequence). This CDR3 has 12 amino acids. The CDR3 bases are TGTGCCAGCAGCTGGGTCGGCGATGAGCAGTTCTTC. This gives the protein CASSWVGDEQFF.

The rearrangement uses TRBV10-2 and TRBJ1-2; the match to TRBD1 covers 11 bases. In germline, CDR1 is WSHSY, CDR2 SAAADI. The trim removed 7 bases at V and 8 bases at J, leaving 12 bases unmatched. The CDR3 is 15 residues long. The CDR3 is CASIGVGQGARGYTF. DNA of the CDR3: TGCGCCAGCATCGGCGTCGGACAGGGGGCGCGGGGCTACACCTTC.

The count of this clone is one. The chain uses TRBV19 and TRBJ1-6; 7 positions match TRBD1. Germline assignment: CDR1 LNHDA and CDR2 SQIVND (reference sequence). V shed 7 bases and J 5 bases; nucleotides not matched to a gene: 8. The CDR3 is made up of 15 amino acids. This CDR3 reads CASIPTGVHNSPLHF. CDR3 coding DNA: TGTGCCAGTATCCCAACAGGGGTGCATAATTCACCCCTCCACTTT.

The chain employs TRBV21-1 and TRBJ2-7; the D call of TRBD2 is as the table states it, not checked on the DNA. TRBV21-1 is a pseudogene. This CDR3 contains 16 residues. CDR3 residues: CASSSQRRLNFSEQYF. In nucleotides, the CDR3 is TGTGCCAGCAGCAGCCAAAGGAGACTTAATTTTTCCGAGCAGTACTTC.